These 21 T cell receptor beta chains came from one sample sequenced in a study of T cell responses to AZD1222 COVID-19 vaccine. Repertoires were generated with immunoSEQ multiplex PCR, while TCRdb's copy carries only in-frame clones and drops some. The repertoire holds around 120,000 clones, with about 85% as singletons. This material consisted of peripheral blood, taken 28 days after the second AZD1222 dose. These receptors were taken from an adult who received the AZD1222 COVID-19 vaccine.

The rearrangement links TRBV7-2 to TRBJ2-2; D gene uncertain. Trimming removed 2 bases from V and 4 bases from J, with 5 bases in between. Germline V gene data show CDR1 as SGHTA and CDR2 as FQGNSA. This CDR3 has 13 amino acids. The CDR3 coding sequence is TGTGCCAGCAGCTTAATCTCCACCGGGGAGCTGTTTTTT. This encodes CASSLISTGELFF.

The gene calls are TRBV5-8 and TRBJ2-3; tentatively, D is TRBD2 (6 bases). CDR3 size: 15 residues. With 4 bases removed from V and 3 bases from J, the gap between germline ends came to 15 bases. Germline assignment: CDR1 SGHTS and CDR2 YDEGEE. The CDR3: CASSVWGEWTDTQYF. CDR3 sequence (DNA): TGTGCCAGCAGCGTTTGGGGGGAATGGACAGATACGCAGTATTTT.

CDR3 nucleotides: TGTGCCAGCAGCGCGTACAGGGAAAAGGACGGCTACACCTTC. It is translated as CASSAYREKDGYTF. The chain joins TRBV21-1 to TRBJ1-2; whether TRBD1, the table's D call, matches the DNA was not checked. TRBV21-1 is a documented pseudogene. The CDR3 loop spans 14 amino acids.

This clone was recorded a few times. The V and J genes are TRBV19 and TRBJ1-3; D is possibly TRBD1 (5 bases). There are 16 residues in the CDR3. V lost 8 bases, J lost 0 bases, and 17 bases lay in between. The germline V gene has CDR1 LNHDA and CDR2 SQIVND (reference sequence). CDR3 sequence (DNA): TGTGCCAGTGCCGGGACGGAGAGAATCTCTGGAAACACCATATATTTT. Translated: CASAGTERISGNTIYF.

This chain links TRBV24-1 with TRBJ1-5; D ambiguous. V dropped 0 bases and J dropped 0 bases, with 14 bases sitting between them. CDR1 is KGHDR and CDR2 is SFDVKD in the germline V gene. The CDR3 runs to 18 residues. The CDR3, as DNA: TGTGCCACCAGTGATTTGGGAACACTGGAATATAGCAATCAGCCCCAGCATTTT. This gives the protein CATSDLGTLEYSNQPQHF.

This rearrangement joins TRBV3-1 (or the pseudogene TRBV3-2) to TRBJ2-4; 9 positions match TRBD2. Per germline, CDR1 LGHDT and CDR2 YNNKEL (reference sequence). This CDR3 contains 18 residues. Trimming removed 1 base from V and 7 bases from J; junction bases left unmatched: 14. The CDR3 region has the DNA TGTGCCAGCAGCCAAGTGAGTTTAGCGGGAGTTCGCGCGAACATTCAGTACTTC. It yields the protein CASSQVSLAGVRANIQYF.

V usage is TRBV19 and J usage is TRBJ1-2, with TRBD1 as a possible D gene (5 bases). V lost 6 bases and J 2 bases, leaving 13 bases between the germline ends. The CDR3 is 14 residues long. Per germline, CDR1 LNHDA and CDR2 SQIVND (reference sequence). CDR3 region: CASRNPGRNYGYTF. The CDR3, as DNA: TGTGCCAGTAGAAACCCAGGGAGGAACTATGGCTACACCTTC.

The rearrangement links TRBV30 to TRBJ1-6; a weak D match, TRBD1 (6 bases). In germline, CDR1 is GTSNPN, CDR2 SVGIG (reference sequence). The CDR3 has 13 residues. Trimming removed 4 bases from V and 7 bases from J, with 11 bases in between. For the CDR3, the DNA is TGTGCCTGGACAGGGGAGATGAATTCACCCCTCCACTTT. The encoded protein is CAWTGEMNSPLHF.

This chain links TRBV28 with TRBJ2-7; 7 bases fit TRBD1. This CDR3 spans 14 amino acids. Germline assignment: CDR1 MDHEN and CDR2 SYDVKM. The trim removed 4 bases at V and 1 base at J, leaving 4 bases unmatched. The CDR3 reads CASSSQTGSYEQYF. CDR3 bases: TGTGCCAGCAGTTCGCAGACAGGGTCCTACGAGCAGTACTTC.

The V and J genes are TRBV19 and TRBJ2-4; TRBD2 is a possible D gene (6 bases). The CDR3 consists of 13 residues. In germline, CDR1 is LNHDA, CDR2 SQIVND (reference sequence). V was cut by 3 bases and J by 8 bases, with 11 bases left in between. CDR3 sequence (DNA): TGTGCCAGTAGTATCGGTGGCGGGGACATTCAGTACTTC. Residues: CASSIGGGDIQYF. Using reference TRBV19 and TRBJ2-4 for the parts outside the CDR3, the full variable domain is DGGITQSPKYLFRKEGQNVTLSCEQNLNHDAMYWYRQDPGQGLRLIYYSQIVNDFQKGDIAEGYSVSREKKESFPLTVTSAQKNPTAFYLCASSIGGGDIQYFGAGTRLSVL.

The chain carries TRBV14 and TRBJ1-4, with TRBD1 matching 7 bases. This CDR3 is built from 16 residues. V lost 5 bases, J lost 2 bases, and 8 bases stayed unmatched. CDR1 SGHDN and CDR2 FVKESK come from the germline V gene. CDR3 nucleotide sequence: TGTGCCAGCAGCAGACGCTGGACAGGTACTAATGAAAAACTGTTTTTT. As protein: CASSRRWTGTNEKLFF.

This sequence joins TRBV6-5 and TRBJ1-2; D remains unclear. This CDR3 has 14 residues. Germline assignment: CDR1 MNHEY and CDR2 SVGAGI. V dropped 4 bases and J dropped 3 bases, with 12 bases sitting between them. CDR3 bases: TGTGCCAGCAGTTCGCTAGGTTCATACTATGGCTACACCTTC. It encodes CASSSLGSYYGYTF.

V is TRBV7-8 and J is TRBJ2-7, with D possibly TRBD2 on 5 matching bases. Trimming shortened V by 1 base and J by 7 bases, and 14 bases separated the two germline ends. Germline V lookup: CDR1 SGHVS, CDR2 FQNEAQ. CDR3 length: 14 amino acids. CDR3 amino acids: CASSLDRTADEQYF. CDR3 nucleotide sequence: TGTGCCAGCAGCTTAGATAGGACTGCTGATGAGCAGTACTTC.

This clone was observed a few times. The chain employs TRBV12-5 and TRBJ2-1, with 7 bases lining up with TRBD1. The germline CDR1 and CDR2 sequences are LGHNT and FRNRAP. CDR3 length equals 18 residues. Trimming at V came to 1 base and at J to 0 bases, leaving 9 bases not matched to a gene. The DNA of the CDR3 is TGTGCTAGTGGTTTGGAGACAAGACAGGGAAGCTCCTACAATGAGCAGTTCTTC. Translated, it gives CASGLETRQGSSYNEQFF.

J is TRBJ2-5 and V is TRBV5-1; TRBD2 might be the D (6 bases). Per the germline V gene, CDR1 is SGHRS and CDR2 is YFSETQ. V lost 4 bases and J 4 bases, leaving 23 bases between the germline ends. CDR3 size: 17 residues. CDR3 sequence reads: CASSVFGSGEFGETQYF. DNA of the CDR3: TGCGCCAGCAGCGTATTCGGTTCGGGAGAATTCGGAGAGACCCAGTACTTC.

V and J are TRBV7-9 and TRBJ1-3; D unresolved. The CDR3 covers 14 residues. Germline values: CDR1 SEHNR, CDR2 FQNEAQ (reference sequence). Trimming removed 5 bases from V and 0 bases from J, with 8 bases in between. The CDR3 loop is CASSPRISGNTIYF. Written as DNA, the CDR3 is TGTGCCAGCAGCCCCCGGATCTCTGGAAACACCATATATTTT.

The chain couples TRBV24-1 to TRBJ1-5; D call uncertain. Trimming pared 4 bases from V and 5 bases from J, leaving 11 bases between. CDR1 is KGHDR, CDR2 SFDVKD, per germline. The CDR3 has 14 residues. The CDR3 DNA reads TGTGCCACCAGTGACGAAGGGATTCATCAGCCCCAGCATTTT. Translated, it gives CATSDEGIHQPQHF.

This chain joins TRBV7-9 and TRBJ2-5; 7 nucleotides align to TRBD2. CDR1 is SEHNR and CDR2 is FQNEAQ in the germline V gene (reference sequence). V lost 1 base and J lost 5; bases outside the gene matches: 4. The CDR3 consists of 14 residues. The CDR3 DNA sequence: TGTGCCAGCAGCTTAGGGACTAGTTACGAGACCCAGTACTTC. The encoded protein is CASSLGTSYETQYF.

The CDR3 DNA reads as TGTGCCAGCAGTGAGGAATCCCCCCGTTACGGTGAGCAGTTCTTC. Translating gives CASSEESPRYGEQFF. This chain connects TRBV2 to TRBJ2-1; no definite D call. Trimming left V 3 bases short and J 9 bases short, with 18 bases between. Per germline, CDR1 SNHLY and CDR2 FYNNEI. CDR3 length: 15 amino acids.

This clone turned up a few times. The V and J genes are TRBV2 and TRBJ1-2, with 7 bases lining up with TRBD1. Losses at the gene ends were 7 bases for V and 0 bases for J; bases not matched to a gene: 5. The CDR3 is made up of 14 amino acids. Germline CDR1 SNHLY, CDR2 FYNNEI. The CDR3 nucleotides are TGTGCCAGCAAGCGGACAGGCGCTAACTATGGCTACACCTTC. It is translated as CASKRTGANYGYTF. Together with reference TRBV2 and TRBJ1-2, the CDR3 gives the full variable domain: EPEVTQTPSHQVTQMGQEVILRCVPISNHLYFYWYRQILGQKVEFLVSFYNNEISEKSEIFDDQFSVERPDGSNFTLKIRSTKLEDSAMYFCASKRTGANYGYTFGSGTRLTVV.

The chain employs TRBV27 and TRBJ2-3; 9 bases are shared with TRBD2. The CDR3 consists of 15 residues. V lost 7 bases, J lost 1 base, and 6 bases stayed unmatched. Germline values: CDR1 MNHEY, CDR2 SMNVEV (reference sequence). DNA for the CDR3: TGTGCCAGCACCCAGAGGACTAGCGGCACAGATACGCAGTATTTT. Its protein product is CASTQRTSGTDTQYF.